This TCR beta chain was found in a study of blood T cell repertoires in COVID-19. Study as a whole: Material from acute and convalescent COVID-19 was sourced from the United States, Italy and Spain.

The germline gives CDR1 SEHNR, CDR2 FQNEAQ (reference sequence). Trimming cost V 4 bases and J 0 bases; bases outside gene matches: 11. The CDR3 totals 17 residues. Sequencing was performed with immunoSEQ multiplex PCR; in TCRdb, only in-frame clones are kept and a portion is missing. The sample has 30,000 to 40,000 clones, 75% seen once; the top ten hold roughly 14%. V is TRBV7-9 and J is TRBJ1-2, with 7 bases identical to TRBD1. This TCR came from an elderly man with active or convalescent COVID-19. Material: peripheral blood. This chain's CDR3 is CASSWGDGTDANYGYTF. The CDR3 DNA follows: TGTGCCAGCAGCTGGGGAGACGGGACAGACGCTAACTATGGCTACACCTTC.